This entry lists 28 T cell receptor beta chains sequenced from one sample in a study of Ad26.COV2.S vaccination and SARS-CoV-2 variants. Clones were read by immunoSEQ multiplex PCR, and TCRdb kept only the in-frame ones, dropping some. The repertoire holds a few hundred thousand clones, 80% to 95% seen once, with more than 10% in the top ten. Treatment in this sample: around 19 received Ad26.COV2.S at low or high dose, single or two shots; about 5 received placebo; per-sample allocation not given. Material that was analyzed had been drawn on day 63 after the first vaccine or placebo injection. The sample consisted of peripheral blood, taken in a trial of Ad26.COV2.S vaccine versus placebo. Receptors originate from a person aged 18 to 59 who received the Ad26.COV2.S COVID-19 vaccine or a placebo.

Comment on this clone: Within the sample, other DNA sequences also encode this same CDR3. V and J are TRBV30 and TRBJ2-3, with no clear D. The CDR3 consists of 12 residues. Between the trimmed V and J ends, which lost 0 bases and 4 bases, there was a span of 5 bases. The germline V gene has CDR1 GTSNPN and CDR2 SVGIG (reference sequence). CDR3 sequence: CAWSVPPDTQYF. CDR3 in DNA: TGTGCCTGGAGTGTCCCGCCAGATACGCAGTATTTT.

The chain links TRBV5-1 to TRBJ2-7; perhaps TRBD2 as D (5 bases). Germline V gene data show CDR1 as SGHRS and CDR2 as YFSETQ. The CDR3 is made up of 16 amino acids. The V and J ends lost 4 bases and 2 bases respectively, with 19 bases between them. The CDR3 protein is CASSLLLDFPTYEQYF. The CDR3 DNA follows: TGCGCCAGCAGCCTCTTACTGGACTTCCCTACCTACGAGCAGTACTTC.

This chain connects TRBV5-1 to TRBJ2-1, with TRBD1 identical over 8 bases. The CDR3 contains 14 residues. The J segment lost 4 bases and the V segment lost 4 bases, leaving 4 bases of the junction unmatched. Germline values: CDR1 SGHRS, CDR2 YFSETQ. CDR3 sequence: CASSAGGWYNEQFF. CDR3 sequence (DNA): TGCGCCAGCAGCGCAGGGGGCTGGTACAATGAGCAGTTCTTC.

The V call is TRBV7-8, the J call TRBJ1-1; D is unclear. The germline V gene encodes CDR1 SGHVS and CDR2 FQNEAQ. Trimming removed 1 base from V and 11 bases from J, with 11 bases in between. The CDR3 length is 12 residues. The CDR3 DNA is TGTGCCAGCAGCTTAGATACGGTCTCCGCTTTCTTT. Translating gives CASSLDTVSAFF.

The chain carries TRBV19 and TRBJ2-2; D is possibly TRBD2 (5 bases). This CDR3 comprises 14 residues. V lost 4 bases and J lost 4, with 10 bases in between. Germline loops: CDR1 LNHDA, CDR2 SQIVND (reference sequence). CDR3 bases: TGTGCCAGTAGTACCTACGGGGTCACCGGGGAGCTGTTTTTT. This sequence encodes CASSTYGVTGELFF. Based on the CDR3 plus reference TRBV19 and TRBJ2-2, the full variable domain is DGGITQSPKYLFRKEGQNVTLSCEQNLNHDAMYWYRQDPGQGLRLIYYSQIVNDFQKGDIAEGYSVSREKKESFPLTVTSAQKNPTAFYLCASSTYGVTGELFFGEGSRLTVL.

The chain links TRBV7-8 to TRBJ1-1; maybe TRBD1 (5 bases). The CDR3 runs to 14 residues. V lost 1 base, J lost 11 bases, and 17 bases lay in between. Germline values: CDR1 SGHVS, CDR2 FQNEAQ. CDR3 DNA: TGTGCCAGCAGCTTAGACCCCGGGGACGATAGGGCTTTCTTT. It codes for CASSLDPGDDRAFF. Combining the CDR3 with reference TRBV7-8 and TRBJ1-1 gives the whole variable domain GAGVSQSPRYKVAKRGQDVALRCDPISGHVSLFWYQQALGQGPEFLTYFQNEAQLDKSGLPSDRFFAERPEGSVSTLKIQRTQQEDSAVYLCASSLDPGDDRAFFGQGTRLTVV.

The CDR3 is CASRSGTRGEKLFF. CDR3 in DNA: TGTGCCAGTAGATCCGGGACAAGGGGAGAAAAACTGTTTTTT. J is TRBJ1-4 and V is TRBV19, with TRBD1 as a possible D gene (6 bases). Germline V gene lookup returns CDR1 LNHDA and CDR2 SQIVND (reference sequence). Deletions cut 6 bases from V and 8 bases from J, with 16 bases between. This CDR3 region has 14 residues.

This chain joins TRBV27 and TRBJ1-2, with D possibly matching TRBD1 (6 bases). The CDR3 contains 15 residues. Germline CDR1 is MNHEY and CDR2 is SMNVEV (reference sequence). Trimming took off 4 bases at V and 6 bases at J, with 18 bases between the two ends. This CDR3 is CASSSGTTRGNGYTF. The CDR3 nucleotides read TGTGCCAGCAGTTCCGGGACAACGCGGGGAAATGGCTACACCTTC.

The chain couples TRBV28 to TRBJ1-2, with 7 bases aligning to TRBD1. V shed 10 bases, J shed 5 bases, and the junction held 10 bases outside the gene matches. Germline V gene lookup returns CDR1 MDHEN and CDR2 SYDVKM. CDR3 length: 13 residues. The CDR3 is CATTRDSKYGYTF. CDR3 in DNA: TGTGCCACCACTAGGGACAGTAAATATGGCTACACCTTC.

The V and J genes are TRBV19 and TRBJ1-1, with D possibly being TRBD1 (6 bases). CDR1 and CDR2 from the germline V gene are LNHDA and SQIVND (reference sequence). This CDR3 is built from 15 residues. V shed 3 bases and J shed 3 bases, with 14 bases lying between them. Here the CDR3 reads CASSISGAGYTEAFF. The CDR3 region has the DNA TGTGCCAGTAGTATTTCGGGGGCTGGGTACACTGAAGCTTTCTTT.

This chain uses TRBV5-1 with TRBJ1-3; tentative D call: TRBD1 (6 bases). Trimming took 4 bases from V and 0 from J, leaving 17 bases between them. This CDR3 is 17 amino acids long. Looked up from germline, CDR1 is SGHRS and CDR2 is YFSETQ. The CDR3 DNA reads as TGCGCCAGCAGCCCCCAGCCTACAGGGAACTCTGGAAACACCATATATTTT. It codes for CASSPQPTGNSGNTIYF.

V usage is TRBV4-1 and J usage is TRBJ2-3, with TRBD2 identical over 8 bases. CDR1 and CDR2 (germline): MGHRA, YSYEKL. CDR3 length: 16 amino acids. The V and J ends lost 4 bases and 0 bases, in that order; junction bases with no gene match: 6. The CDR3 bases are TGCGCCAGCAGCCCCCACATAGCGGGAAGCACAGATACGCAGTATTTT. Protein: CASSPHIAGSTDTQYF.

The DNA of the CDR3 is TGCAGTGCTAGTGGGACCAGACATCAAGAGACCCAGTACTTC. Its translation is CSASGTRHQETQYF. The chain combines TRBV20-1 with TRBJ2-5; possibly TRBD1 or TRBD2 for D (5 bases each). V was cut by 3 bases and J by 2 bases, with 13 bases left in between. This CDR3 is 14 amino acids long. Germline V gives CDR1 DFQATT, CDR2 SNEGSKA (reference sequence).

CDR3 coding DNA: TGTGCCAGCAGCCCCGGGACAGGGCACTCCTACGAGCAGTACTTC. Translating gives CASSPGTGHSYEQYF. The V call is TRBV3-1 (or the pseudogene TRBV3-2), the J call TRBJ2-7; 9 nucleotides align to TRBD1. This CDR3 spans 15 amino acids. Trimming took 4 bases from V and 0 from J; bases not matched to a gene: 4. Germline V gene data show CDR1 as LGHDT and CDR2 as YNNKEL (reference sequence).

The V call is TRBV29-1, the J call TRBJ2-1; no firm D call. Germline values: CDR1 SQVTM, CDR2 ANQGSEA. This CDR3 has 12 residues. V gave up 4 bases and J gave up 9 bases, with 13 bases separating them. The CDR3 region has the DNA TGCAGCGTTGTCCTTTACGGTAGTGAGCAGTTCTTC. This sequence encodes CSVVLYGSEQFF.

This clone was seen only a few times. The CDR3, as DNA: TGTGCCAGCAGTTACTCTTCTACAGGGGTCGGGACCTACGAGCAGTACTTC. Its translation: CASSYSSTGVGTYEQYF. The chain employs TRBV6-2 or TRBV6-3 and TRBJ2-7; 7 bases match TRBD1. This CDR3 has 17 amino acids. After removal of 0 bases from V and 2 bases from J, the junction contained 10 bases not matched to a gene. Germline V gene lookup returns CDR1 MNHEY and CDR2 SVGEGT.

CDR3 amino acids: CASSLSGTAMNTEAFF. CDR3 DNA sequence: TGTGCCAGCAGTTTATCCGGGACAGCCATGAACACTGAAGCTTTCTTT. The chain carries TRBV27 and TRBJ1-1; TRBD1 matches 7 bases. V was clipped by 0 bases and J by 0 bases; unmatched bases: 4. The CDR3 contains 16 residues. Germline CDR1 reads MNHEY; CDR2 reads SMNVEV (reference sequence).

The chain employs TRBV30 and TRBJ2-6; D unresolved. CDR3 length: 11 amino acids. The V end was cut by 3 bases, the J end by 10 bases, with 7 bases between. Per germline, CDR1 GTSNPN and CDR2 SVGIG (reference sequence). CDR3 bases: TGTGCCTGGAGCCTAGGTAACGTCCTGACTTTC. The encoded protein is CAWSLGNVLTF.

This chain connects TRBV19 to TRBJ2-7, with D possibly being TRBD1 (5 bases). Trimming removed 5 bases from V and 2 bases from J, with 13 bases in between. This CDR3 is built from 14 residues. CDR1 and CDR2 (germline): LNHDA, SQIVND (reference sequence). Here the CDR3 reads CASSVTGQTYEQYF. CDR3 nucleotides: TGTGCCAGTAGTGTTACAGGTCAGACCTACGAGCAGTACTTC. Variable domain in full (rest from reference TRBV19 and TRBJ2-7): DGGITQSPKYLFRKEGQNVTLSCEQNLNHDAMYWYRQDPGQGLRLIYYSQIVNDFQKGDIAEGYSVSREKKESFPLTVTSAQKNPTAFYLCASSVTGQTYEQYFGPGTRLTVT.

This clone came up once. J is TRBJ2-3 and V is TRBV6-2 or TRBV6-3; 9 bases are a match to TRBD2. Unmatched junction bases numbered 4, after V lost 4 bases and J lost 5 bases. Germline values: CDR1 MNHEY, CDR2 SVGEGT. CDR3 size: 14 residues. The CDR3 DNA reads TGTGCCAGCAGTTTTCTAGCGGGATTAGATACGCAGTATTTT. Its protein is CASSFLAGLDTQYF.

The chain links TRBV5-5 to TRBJ1-3; D ambiguous. CDR1 is SGHKS, CDR2 YYEKEE, per germline (reference sequence). Trimming shortened V by 0 bases and J by 2 bases, and 12 bases separated the two germline ends. The CDR3 is 16 residues long. The CDR3 is CASSLVFWETGNTIYF. The CDR3 DNA is TGTGCCAGCAGCTTGGTCTTCTGGGAAACTGGAAACACCATATATTTT.

V is TRBV7-9 and J is TRBJ1-1; no reliable D call. The CDR3 consists of 13 residues. The germline gives CDR1 SEHNR, CDR2 FQNEAQ (reference sequence). Trimming took off 5 bases at V and 0 bases at J, with 7 bases between the two ends. The CDR3, as DNA: TGTGCCAGCAGCCCGTCGATGAACACTGAAGCTTTCTTT. The encoded protein is CASSPSMNTEAFF.

This clone appeared once. This chain links TRBV6-6 with TRBJ2-7; 8 bases fit TRBD1. This CDR3 has 14 amino acids. The germline V gene has CDR1 MNHNY and CDR2 SVGAGI (reference sequence). J was trimmed by 4 bases and V by 9 bases; bases with no gene match: 11. CDR3: CASSVTGESYEQYF. The CDR3 coding sequence is TGTGCCAGTTCTGTGACAGGGGAATCTTACGAGCAGTACTTC.

The chain has TRBV19 and TRBJ2-7; D possibly corresponds to TRBD2 (6 bases). The CDR3 is made up of 14 amino acids. V was clipped by 1 base and J by 5 bases, with 12 bases between them. CDR1 and CDR2 from the germline V gene are LNHDA and SQIVND (reference sequence). The CDR3 protein is CASSIVGRGDEQYF. DNA for the CDR3: TGTGCCAGTAGTATAGTGGGACGCGGGGACGAGCAGTACTTC. Using reference TRBV19 and TRBJ2-7 for the parts outside the CDR3, the full variable domain is DGGITQSPKYLFRKEGQNVTLSCEQNLNHDAMYWYRQDPGQGLRLIYYSQIVNDFQKGDIAEGYSVSREKKESFPLTVTSAQKNPTAFYLCASSIVGRGDEQYFGPGTRLTVT.

The rearrangement links TRBV7-2 to TRBJ2-1; D gene uncertain. The V gene's germline CDR1 is SGHTA and CDR2 FQGNSA. This CDR3 is 13 amino acids long. With 4 bases removed from V and 4 bases from J, the gap between germline ends came to 8 bases. CDR3 coding DNA: TGTGCCAGCAGCTCAGGCGAATACAATGAGCAGTTCTTC. Translating it yields CASSSGEYNEQFF.

This sequence joins TRBV7-2 and TRBJ2-7; 9 bases are a match to TRBD2. The V gene end was trimmed by 5 bases and the J gene end by 2 bases; junction bases not matched to a gene: 10. CDR1 and CDR2 (germline): SGHTA, FQGNSA. The CDR3 covers 16 residues. In DNA, the CDR3 is TGTGCCAGCAGCCCCGGAGGCGCGGGAGGGACCTACGAGCAGTACTTC. Translation gives CASSPGGAGGTYEQYF.

The V and J genes are TRBV30 and TRBJ2-3; D call uncertain. This CDR3 has 12 amino acids. V was trimmed by 1 base and J by 4 bases, leaving 6 bases between them. Looked up from germline, CDR1 is GTSNPN and CDR2 is SVGIG (reference sequence). The DNA of the CDR3 is TGTGCCTGGAGTGGCGGACCAGATACGCAGTATTTT. Translating gives CAWSGGPDTQYF.

This chain connects TRBV6-5 to TRBJ1-1; unclear D gene. Germline V gives CDR1 MNHEY, CDR2 SVGAGI. The CDR3 length is 15 residues. Trimming left V 5 bases short and J 6 bases short, with 19 bases between. CDR3 amino acids: CASSRGDPVIPEAFF. The CDR3 DNA reads as TGTGCCAGCAGTAGAGGAGACCCGGTGATACCTGAAGCTTTCTTT.